This paragraph reports one T cell receptor (beta chain). The data stem from a study of blood T cell repertoires in COVID-19. Study-level information: Spain, Italy and the United States supplied samples that represented acute and convalescent COVID-19. T cells, B-cell-depleted T cells, or PBMCs provided the cDNA or gDNA that served as material.

CDR3 length equals 14 residues. Germline V gene data show CDR1 as SGHTA and CDR2 as FQGNSA. V lost 8 bases and J lost 2; bases outside the gene matches: 9. Original processing notes: The authors estimated nucleated cell counts from reference gene primer amplification. Only in-frame clones appear in the TCRdb table, and some are missing; sequencing was by immunoSEQ multiplex PCR. The DNA was the basis for D and trimming; V, J and clone size are from that table. Found here are approximately 58,000 clones, 85% to 95% of them singletons; the top ten hold 2.5% to 3.5%. Material: peripheral blood. The clonotype was recovered from a human donor in a cohort sampled during active COVID-19. The genes are TRBV7-2 and TRBJ2-7; 7 bases are a match to TRBD2. The CDR3 loop is CASSWREQTYEQYF. CDR3 DNA sequence: TGTGCCAGCTCGTGGCGGGAGCAGACCTACGAGCAGTACTTC. Full variable domain (rest looked up from reference TRBV7-2 and TRBJ2-7): GAGVSQSPSNKVTEKGKDVELRCDPISGHTALYWYRQSLGQGLEFLIYFQGNSAPDKSGLPSDRFSAERTGGSVSTLTIQRTQQEDSAVYLCASSWREQTYEQYFGPGTRLTVT.